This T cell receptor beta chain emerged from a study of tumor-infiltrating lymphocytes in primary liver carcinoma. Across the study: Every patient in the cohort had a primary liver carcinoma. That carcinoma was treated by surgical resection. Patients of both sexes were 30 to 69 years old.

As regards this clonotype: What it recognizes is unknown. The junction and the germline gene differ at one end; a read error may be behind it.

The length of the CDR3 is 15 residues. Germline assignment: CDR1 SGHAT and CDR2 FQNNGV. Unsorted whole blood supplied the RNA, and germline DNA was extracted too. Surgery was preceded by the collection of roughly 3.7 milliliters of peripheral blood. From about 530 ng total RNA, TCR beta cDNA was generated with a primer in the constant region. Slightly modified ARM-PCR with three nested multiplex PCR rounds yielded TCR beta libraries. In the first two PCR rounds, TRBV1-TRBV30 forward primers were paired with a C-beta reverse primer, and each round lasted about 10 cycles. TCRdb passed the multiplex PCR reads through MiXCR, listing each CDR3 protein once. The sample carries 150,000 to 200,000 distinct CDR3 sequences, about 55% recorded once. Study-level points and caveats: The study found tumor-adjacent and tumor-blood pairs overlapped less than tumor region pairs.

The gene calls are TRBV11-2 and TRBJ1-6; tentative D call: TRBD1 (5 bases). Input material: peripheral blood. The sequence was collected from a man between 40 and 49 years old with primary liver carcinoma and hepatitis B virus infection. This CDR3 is CASSLEPGPNSALHF. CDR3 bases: TGTGCCAGCAGCTTAGAACCGGGACCGAATTCAGCCCTCCACTTT.